The clone carrying this T cell receptor (beta chain) was seen at least ten times. Its antigen remains unknown. This CDR3 has 16 amino acids. Germline loops: CDR1 DFQATT, CDR2 SNEGSKA (reference sequence). Trimming removed 2 bases from V and 8 bases from J, with 22 bases in between. This sample stems from a study of T-cell memory formation after mild COVID-19. Study context: Largely, TCR clusters stayed within a single donor.

General study findings and limits: Cross-reactive memory appears to have joined, as suggested by some responding clones showing up in pre-infection memory. Most CD4+ clones that shrank were in CM and EM, while CD8+ ones turned up in EMRA.

Barcoded TCR alpha and TCR beta cDNA libraries with UMIs came from 5'RACE using constant-segment primers. One entry per CDR3 protein results from TCRdb running MiXCR on the 5' RACE reads. This table has about 390,000 distinct CDR3 sequences, under 25% appearing once. V and J are TRBV20-1 and TRBJ2-1; no firm D call. The sequenced material came from PBMCs or a T cell subset sorted from them (not recorded which). This clonotype was obtained from an adult woman who had mild COVID-19 (a few samples of this study predate the infection). Cell type and time point are not known. The CDR3 bases are TGCAGTGCTAGAACTGAAGGCGGCCTGAGAAGCGATGAGCAGTTCTTC. Residues: CSARTEGGLRSDEQFF.